This T cell receptor (beta chain) appears in the sequencing data of a study of CD8 T cells in Susac syndrome (dated by TCRdb to between 2019 and 2020). About the study as a whole: Repertoire sequencing was used to test whether CD8+ T cell activation and differentiation in Susac syndrome was antigen driven. The clonality of the CD8+ T cell repertoire was compared across approximately 11 healthy donors, roughly 14 Susac syndrome patients and under 17 multiple sclerosis patients. Points the paper makes about the study in general: The study acknowledged that relatively few individuals were included in the TCR sequencing and HLA analysis.

The CDR3 goes from the cysteine to the phenylalanine over 15 residues. Here the CDR3 DNA is all that survives: 45 bases in frame from base 1. V is pared back by 5 bases and J by 5 bases, with 15 bases lying between the germline termini. The germline V gene (reference sequence) specifies MNHEY as CDR1 and SMNVEV as CDR2. High-throughput TCR beta sequencing profiled peripheral blood CD8+ and CD4+ T cells from healthy donors, Susac syndrome patients and multiple sclerosis patients. Multiple sclerosis controls were treatment-naive patients with stable or active relapsing-remitting disease fulfilling revised McDonald criteria. Bulk CD8+ and CD4+ T cells were purified by magnetic negative isolation, while CD8+ TEMRA cells were enriched using FACS. Blood was collected in EDTA tubes and processed within 24 hours, with PBMCs isolated through density gradient centrifugation. PBMCs intended for TCR sequencing were frozen in liquid nitrogen and were later thawed in a 37 degrees C water bath. The sorted or isolated CD4+, CD8+ and CD8+ TEMRA cells reached a purity of at least 90%.

RNA was extracted using the RNeasy kit, and roughly 0.5 to 1 ug of the RNA was reverse transcribed with random hexamers. The immunoSEQ multiplex PCR assay, which covers 54 Vbeta and 13 Jbeta segments, was used to amplify TCR beta CDR3 regions. Bias from PCR amplification was corrected by using a synthetic template baseline for primer optimization and for computational correction. Per the original workflow: Reads were annotated to V, D and J genes per IMGT and analyzed with immunoSEQ Analyzer, keeping only productive sequences. Clonality was computed as one minus Shannon entropy normalized by log2 of the number of productive unique sequences. For each patient and control, public and private clones were evaluated within the 100 most prevalent clones. Clones were defined as Susac-specific if absent from the healthy and MS cohorts, from 1052 published viral clones and from other ImmuneACCESS disease sequences. TCRdb took the public reads, trimmed them with fastp at Q25, ran MiXCR for clone calling and kept in-frame beta chains. Every distinct CDR3 protein forms one entry, paired with its most common genes and DNA. TCRdb, not the original authors, processed these V and J calls. The sample table shows 130,000 or so distinct CDR3 sequences, and 80% are seen once. The ten largest clones represent 0.45% to 0.6% of the sample.

A few counts support this clonotype. There is no known antigen for this receptor. No much larger clone is present one base from it, and per-base qualities are unavailable. Input material: CD8+ T cells from PBMCs. The sequence is built from TRBV27 and TRBJ1-4, and the D gene may be TRBD1, 6 bases matching. This clonotype was sampled from a human donor with multiple sclerosis. The nucleotides read TGTGCCAGCAGTCCCTCACAGGGAGGGAATGAAAAACTGTTTTTT. The translation is CASSPSQGGNEKLFF.